In its sample, the clone carrying this T cell receptor beta chain was seen many times. The antigen is unknown. Semi-nested PCR with Nested Universal Primer A followed constant-region reverse priming of full-length variable regions. MiXCR, applied by TCRdb to the 5' RACE reads, yields one record per CDR3 protein. The data show more than 45,000 distinct CDR3 sequences, roughly 28% seen once. CDR1 is SQVTM, CDR2 ANQGSEA, per germline. The CDR3 length is 14 residues. Trimming pared 1 base from V and 4 bases from J, leaving 13 bases between. Study observations and caveats: Tumor-infiltrating Treg TCR alpha and beta sequences overlapped most with tumor naive CD4+ T cells, then blood naive. The larger-cohort validation was restricted to a single TCR beta V-J rearrangement rather than whole repertoires.

The rearrangement joins TRBV29-1 to TRBJ1-2, with D possibly matching TRBD1 (6 bases). The TCR sequence derives from a female donor with breast cancer. Sequencing input: tumor-infiltrating memory CD4+ T cells sorted from the breast tumor. Subset noted: memory CD4+ T cells, CD4+CD45RO+CD25-. In DNA, the CDR3 is TGCAGCGTTGAAGGTGGGGGCGACGGCTATGGCTACACCTTC. This encodes CSVEGGGDGYGYTF.